These 2 T cell receptor beta chains share one sample of origin, sequenced in a study of vaccination effects on CD4 cells after COVID-19. Cells that had been cultured for 10 days were the source of isolated CD4+ T cells. Subjects were given two BNT162b2 or mRNA-1273 vaccine doses. The protocol was immunoSEQ multiplex PCR, while the TCRdb copy is restricted to in-frame clones and leaves out a portion. The sample lists 50,000 to 70,000 clones, roughly 80% occurring once. No cognate antigen is known for these TCRs. The input for sequencing was CD4+ T cells from PBMCs cultured without peptide, taken after COVID-19 vaccination. These receptors all come from a human donor who received a COVID-19 vaccine.

The J gene is TRBJ2-2, the V gene TRBV7-9; D is possibly TRBD1 (6 bases). V dropped 4 bases and J dropped 0 bases, with 9 bases sitting between them. This CDR3 is built from 15 residues. Germline CDR1 SEHNR, CDR2 FQNEAQ (reference sequence). The CDR3, as DNA: TGTGCCAGCAGCTATCAGGGGACGAACACCGGGGAGCTGTTTTTT. This gives the protein CASSYQGTNTGELFF.

This chain uses TRBV5-1 with TRBJ2-1; 9 bases map to TRBD1. Germline V CDR1 and CDR2: SGHRS, YFSETQ. J was trimmed by 2 bases and V by 1 base; bases with no gene match: 4. The CDR3 runs to 16 residues. In DNA, the CDR3 is TGCGCCAGCAGCTTGTTGTGGACAGGGGCCTACAATGAGCAGTTCTTC. Translated: CASSLLWTGAYNEQFF.